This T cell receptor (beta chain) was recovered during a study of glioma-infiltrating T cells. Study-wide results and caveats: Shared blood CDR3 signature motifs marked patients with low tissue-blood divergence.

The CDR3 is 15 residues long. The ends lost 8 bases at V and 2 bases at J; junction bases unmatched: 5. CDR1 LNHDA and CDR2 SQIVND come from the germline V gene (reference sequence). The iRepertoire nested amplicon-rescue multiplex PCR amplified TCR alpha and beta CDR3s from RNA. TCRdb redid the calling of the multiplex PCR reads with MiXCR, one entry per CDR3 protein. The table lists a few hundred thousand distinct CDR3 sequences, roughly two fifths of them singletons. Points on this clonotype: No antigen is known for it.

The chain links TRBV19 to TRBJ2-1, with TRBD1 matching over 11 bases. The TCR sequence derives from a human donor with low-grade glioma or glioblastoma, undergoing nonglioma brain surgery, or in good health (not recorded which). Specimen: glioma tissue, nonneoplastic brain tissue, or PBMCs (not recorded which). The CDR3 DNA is TGTGCCAGTGGACAGGGGGCAGTACCCTACAATGAGCAGTTCTTC. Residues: CASGQGAVPYNEQFF.